This TCR beta chain was captured by sequencing in a study of T cells in Graves' hyperthyroidism and ophthalmopathy. In the study overall: The initial diagnosis was the point when peripheral blood was collected, ahead of any treatment. Whole-study results and caveats: Stable hyperthyroidism was separated from ophthalmopathy by a model based on 13 V-J features.

With duration under 3 months, ophthalmopathy was active: Clinical Activity Score at least 3, NOSPECS at least 4. Deletions cut 3 bases from V and 4 bases from J, with 13 bases between. The CDR3 contains 14 residues. CDR1 MDHEN and CDR2 SYDVKM come from the germline V gene. TCR beta CDR3 sequences were amplified from RNA transcripts. A set of HTBI primers served as the primers for a first-round RT-PCR of the TCR CDR3. TCRdb reprocessed the multiplex PCR reads via MiXCR and lists one record per CDR3 protein. The sample carries around 350,000 distinct CDR3 sequences, around 15% recorded once. This clonotype showed up many times. Its antigen is undetermined.

The sequencing sample was made of blood. The TCR comes from an older woman with Graves' ophthalmopathy. The chain is built from TRBV28 and TRBJ2-7; D not certain. The CDR3 nucleotides are TGTGCCAGCAGTTTTTCATTGGGATTATACGAGCAGTACTTC. It specifies CASSFSLGLYEQYF.